This T cell receptor (beta chain) was profiled in a study of blood T cell repertoires in COVID-19. As for the study in general: COVID-19 samples from acute and convalescent phases originated in the United States, Italy and Spain. In each case, the material was cDNA or gDNA derived from T cells, B-cell-depleted T cells, or PBMCs.

Study processing details: Nucleated cell counts were estimated from reference gene primer amplification. Some clones are missing from TCRdb's copy, which holds only in-frame ones; the method was immunoSEQ multiplex PCR. V and J calls and clone size are given by that table; D and trimming were obtained from the DNA. The table has approximately 200,000 clones, approximately 81% seen once; the top ten hold more than 0.75%. The germline V gene has CDR1 MGHRA and CDR2 YSYEKL. After removal of 4 bases from V and 4 bases from J, the junction contained 4 bases not matched to a gene. The CDR3 runs to 14 residues.

The specimen was peripheral blood. This chain connects TRBV4-1 to TRBJ1-1; 9 bases map to TRBD1. The clonotype was recovered from a man aged 40-49 years with acute or convalescent COVID-19. The CDR3 is CASSPDRGSTEAFF. The CDR3 nucleotides read TGCGCCAGCAGCCCGGACAGGGGAAGCACTGAAGCTTTCTTT.